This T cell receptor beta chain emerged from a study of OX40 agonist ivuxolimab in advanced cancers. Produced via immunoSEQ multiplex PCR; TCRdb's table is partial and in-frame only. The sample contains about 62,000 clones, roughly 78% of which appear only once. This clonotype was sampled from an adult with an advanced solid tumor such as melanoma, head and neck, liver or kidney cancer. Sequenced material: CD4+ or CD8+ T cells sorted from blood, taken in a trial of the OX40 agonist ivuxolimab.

Written as DNA, the CDR3 is TGTGCCAGCAGTCTAATTACAGGAGACGAGCAGTACTTC. It specifies CASSLITGDEQYF. The chain recombines TRBV28 with TRBJ2-7; tentatively, D is TRBD1 (5 bases). The V end was cut by 5 bases, the J end by 5 bases, with 13 bases between. CDR1 and CDR2 (germline): MDHEN, SYDVKM. CDR3 length equals 13 residues. The entire variable domain, with the rest obtained from reference TRBV28 and TRBJ2-7, is as follows: DVKVTQSSRYLVKRTGEKVFLECVQDMDHENMFWYRQDPGLGLRLIYFSYDVKMKEKGDIPEGYSVSREKKERFSLILESASTNQTSMYLCASSLITGDEQYFGPGTRLTVT.